Below are 22 T cell receptor beta chains sequenced from a single sample in a study of blood T cell repertoires in COVID-19. Libraries were prepared by immunoSEQ multiplex PCR; TCRdb keeps only in-frame clonotypes and omits some of them. The table lists around 200,000 clones, roughly 85% of them singletons. Sequenced sample: PBMCs or T cells enriched from blood (not recorded which). These receptors were obtained from a woman aged 40 to 55 with acute COVID-19.

A remark on this clone: At the DNA level, this CDR3 is encoded by other sequences in the same sample as well. Here the CDR3 DNA reads TGTGCCAGCTCACCCCTTGACAGAAACACTGAAGCTTTCTTT. It is translated as CASSPLDRNTEAFF. The rearrangement links TRBV18 to TRBJ1-1; TRBD1 is a possible D gene (5 bases). V gave up 3 bases and J gave up 2 bases, with 10 bases separating them. Looked up from germline, CDR1 is KGHSH and CDR2 is LQKENI. The CDR3 covers 14 residues.

This chain uses TRBV20-1 with TRBJ2-1, with 9 positions matching TRBD1. The CDR3 has 14 amino acids. Germline V CDR1 and CDR2: DFQATT, SNEGSKA (reference sequence). The junction had 5 bases not matched to a gene; V was cut back by 3 bases and J by 5 bases. The DNA of the CDR3 is TGCAGTGCTAGTGGGGACAGGGCTAACAATGAGCAGTTCTTC. Its protein is CSASGDRANNEQFF.

This sequence joins TRBV19 and TRBJ1-1; no clear D gene. The CDR3 covers 13 residues. V shed 3 bases and J shed 3 bases, with 8 bases lying between them. Germline V lookup: CDR1 LNHDA, CDR2 SQIVND (reference sequence). This chain's CDR3 is CASSMEGYTEAFF. In nucleotides, the CDR3 is TGTGCCAGTAGTATGGAGGGTTACACTGAAGCTTTCTTT.

The rearrangement joins TRBV7-2 to TRBJ1-5; D not resolved. Germline V CDR1 and CDR2: SGHTA, FQGNSA. This CDR3 is 14 amino acids long. Trimming took 3 bases from V and 7 from J, leaving 13 bases between them. CDR3 residues: CASSFMEGDQPQHF. CDR3 bases: TGTGCCAGCAGCTTTATGGAGGGAGACCAGCCCCAGCATTTT.

V and J are TRBV6-2 or TRBV6-3 and TRBJ1-1; D remains unclear. The CDR3 has 14 amino acids. Looked up from germline, CDR1 is MNHEY and CDR2 is SVGEGT. Trimming left V 0 bases short and J 8 bases short, with 13 bases between. The CDR3 DNA reads TGTGCCAGCAGTTACTCGGCGGGAGATTGGGAAGCTTTCTTT. Protein sequence: CASSYSAGDWEAFF.

V gene TRBV5-6 combines with J gene TRBJ1-2, with D uncertain. This CDR3 spans 15 amino acids. Germline V gene data show CDR1 as SGHDT and CDR2 as YYEEEE. V shed 4 bases and J shed 3 bases, with 16 bases lying between them. The CDR3 DNA reads TGTGCCAGCAGCCCGGTCGGGGAGCGGCACTATGGCTACACCTTC. Amino acids: CASSPVGERHYGYTF.

V and J are TRBV4-1 and TRBJ1-6, with D perhaps TRBD1 (5 bases). Trimming removed 0 bases from V and 8 bases from J, with 11 bases in between. The CDR3 loop spans 15 amino acids. CDR1 MGHRA and CDR2 YSYEKL come from the germline V gene. DNA for the CDR3: TGCGCCAGCAGCCAAGAAGACAGATTTGATTCACCCCTCCACTTT. Translation: CASSQEDRFDSPLHF.

This chain uses TRBV29-1 with TRBJ1-2, with D unclear. The CDR3 sequence is 13 residues long. Trimming cost V 5 bases and J 2 bases, with 12 bases left between them. The germline V gene has CDR1 SQVTM and CDR2 ANQGSEA. The CDR3 reads CSVYGGSNYGYTF. DNA for the CDR3: TGCAGCGTTTATGGCGGTTCAAACTATGGCTACACCTTC.

This sequence joins TRBV25-1 and TRBJ1-1, with 7 nucleotides matching TRBD1. Trimming took 4 bases from V and 0 from J; bases not matched to a gene: 2. CDR1 is MGHDK, CDR2 SYGVNS, per germline. The length of the CDR3 is 14 residues. The CDR3 nucleotides read TGTGCCAGCAGTGGAGACAGGGTGAACACTGAAGCTTTCTTT. Residues: CASSGDRVNTEAFF.

This sequence joins TRBV19 and TRBJ1-1; no firm D call. CDR1 is LNHDA and CDR2 is SQIVND in the germline V gene (reference sequence). The length of the CDR3 is 14 residues. V was cut by 8 bases and J by 3 bases, with 16 bases left in between. The CDR3: CASLSGGLYTEAFF. The CDR3 DNA follows: TGTGCCAGTCTAAGCGGAGGGCTATACACTGAAGCTTTCTTT.

The chain links TRBV3-1 (or the pseudogene TRBV3-2) to TRBJ1-6; 9 positions agree with TRBD1. Germline V gene lookup returns CDR1 LGHDT and CDR2 YNNKEL (reference sequence). The trim removed 4 bases at V and 10 bases at J, leaving 8 bases unmatched. CDR3 length: 15 residues. CDR3 loop: CASSPTQGAGSPLHF. For the CDR3, the DNA is TGTGCCAGCAGCCCGACACAGGGGGCGGGATCACCCCTCCACTTT.

The chain joins TRBV7-2 to TRBJ2-2, with TRBD2 as a possible D gene (6 bases). This CDR3 contains 12 residues. The V and J ends lost 5 bases and 5 bases respectively, with 6 bases between them. The germline V gene has CDR1 SGHTA and CDR2 FQGNSA. As DNA, the CDR3 is TGTGCCAGCAGCAGCGGGACCGGGGAGCTGTTTTTT. As protein: CASSSGTGELFF.

The rearrangement links TRBV4-3 to TRBJ1-1; tentatively, D is TRBD1 (5 bases). V lost 0 bases, J lost 4 bases, and 12 bases lay in between. Germline lookup yields CDR1 LGHNA and CDR2 YSLEER. The CDR3 is 15 residues long. The CDR3, as DNA: TGCGCCAGCAGCCAAGAAACGATCGGGGGCACTGAAGCTTTCTTT. Amino acids: CASSQETIGGTEAFF.

This chain joins TRBV6-2 or TRBV6-3 and TRBJ2-3; possible D gene TRBD1, 5 bases. From germline, CDR1 is MNHEY and CDR2 SVGEGT. This CDR3 region has 17 residues. Trimming cost V 4 bases and J 0 bases, with 17 bases left between them. CDR3 sequence reads: CASSFPLGAASTDTQYF. For the CDR3, the DNA is TGTGCCAGCAGTTTTCCGCTTGGGGCAGCTAGCACAGATACGCAGTATTTT.

This clone was picked up a small number of times. The rearrangement links TRBV3-1 (or the pseudogene TRBV3-2) to TRBJ1-2; D is possibly TRBD1 (5 bases). The V end was cut by 1 base, the J end by 4 bases, with 16 bases between. CDR3 length equals 16 residues. Germline V gives CDR1 LGHDT, CDR2 YNNKEL (reference sequence). The CDR3 reads CASSQGRATILYGYTF. The CDR3 nucleotides read TGTGCCAGCAGCCAAGGCAGGGCTACAATTCTCTATGGCTACACCTTC.

The chain combines TRBV10-3 with TRBJ1-3, with D unclear. CDR1 ENHRY and CDR2 SYGVKD come from the germline V gene. This CDR3 comprises 12 residues. V gave up 10 bases and J gave up 4 bases, with 11 bases separating them. The CDR3 is CATRGGGNTIYF. The CDR3 DNA reads TGTGCCACCCGGGGAGGAGGAAACACCATATATTTT.

The chain employs TRBV5-1 and TRBJ1-1, with TRBD1 identical over 11 bases. J was trimmed by 11 bases and V by 0 bases; bases with no gene match: 6. This CDR3 has 14 residues. Germline V CDR1 and CDR2: SGHRS, YFSETQ. This CDR3 reads CASSLVGQGVLAFF. CDR3 bases: TGCGCCAGCAGCTTGGTGGGACAGGGGGTTTTGGCTTTCTTT.

J is TRBJ2-6 and V is TRBV2; a weak D match, TRBD2 (6 bases). This CDR3 has 14 residues. In germline, CDR1 is SNHLY, CDR2 FYNNEI. V shed 7 bases and J shed 0 bases, with 7 bases lying between them. In nucleotides, the CDR3 is TGTGCCAGCAACGGGGGCTCTGGGGCCAACGTCCTGACTTTC. Its protein product is CASNGGSGANVLTF.

The chain combines TRBV7-9 with TRBJ1-4; 7 bases match TRBD1. The V gene's germline CDR1 is SEHNR and CDR2 FQNEAQ (reference sequence). V was clipped by 5 bases and J by 8 bases; unmatched bases: 8. The CDR3 runs 14 residues. For the CDR3, the DNA is TGTGCCAGCAGCCCCCGTGGCAGGGGGGAAAAACTGTTTTTT. Translation gives CASSPRGRGEKLFF.

The V gene is TRBV27, the J gene TRBJ1-1; 7 bases map to TRBD1. Germline loops: CDR1 MNHEY, CDR2 SMNVEV (reference sequence). Trimming at V came to 6 bases and at J to 1 base, leaving 14 bases not matched to a gene. The CDR3 totals 17 residues. In nucleotides, the CDR3 is TGTGCCAGCAGGTCCGGGACAGCCGCCTCGGGGAACACTGAAGCTTTCTTT. Its protein product is CASRSGTAASGNTEAFF.

The CDR3 reads CASSSGTGVNQPQHF. For the CDR3, the DNA is TGTGCCAGCAGTTCCGGGACAGGGGTTAATCAGCCCCAGCATTTT. The V and J genes are TRBV6-5 and TRBJ1-5; TRBD1 matches 10 bases. The CDR3 spans 15 residues. V was clipped by 4 bases and J by 4 bases; unmatched bases: 4. Germline V gene lookup returns CDR1 MNHEY and CDR2 SVGAGI.

In its sample, this clone was seen once. V and J are TRBV19 and TRBJ1-5; D perhaps matches TRBD1 (6 bases). V lost 3 bases, J lost 6 bases, and 15 bases lay in between. Germline lookup yields CDR1 LNHDA and CDR2 SQIVND (reference sequence). The CDR3 is 15 residues long. As DNA, the CDR3 is TGTGCCAGTAGTATGTCACAGGGCTCCAGTCAGCCCCAGCATTTT. Protein: CASSMSQGSSQPQHF. Supplemented by reference TRBV19 and TRBJ1-5, the full variable domain reads DGGITQSPKYLFRKEGQNVTLSCEQNLNHDAMYWYRQDPGQGLRLIYYSQIVNDFQKGDIAEGYSVSREKKESFPLTVTSAQKNPTAFYLCASSMSQGSSQPQHFGDGTRLSIL.